Each of the 18 T cell receptor beta chains below was sequenced from the same sample in a study of shared clonotypes between healthy human individuals. Clones were read by immunoSEQ multiplex PCR, and TCRdb kept only the in-frame ones, dropping some. The table shows about 2.1 million clones, with approximately 92% occurring only once. Positive CCR7 selection of CD45RO-negative cells yielded the naive CD8 cells, and terminally differentiated effector memory CD45RA+ cells were excluded. The material sequenced was naive CD8+ T cells from PBMCs. These receptors all stem from a man aged 18 to 35 in good health. Some clones in this sample may be carry-over from other donors' samples.

The chain links TRBV6-4 to TRBJ1-2, with 12 bases matching TRBD1. CDR1 and CDR2 (germline): MRHNA, SNTAGT. With 6 bases clipped from V and 8 bases from J, the junction kept 22 bases outside the gene matches. The CDR3 loop spans 19 amino acids. CDR3 nucleotide sequence: TGTGCCAGCAGGTCGTATCCGGGGACAGGGGGCAGGCGGTGGAGAGGCTACACCTTC. Its protein is CASRSYPGTGGRRWRGYTF.

The rearrangement joins TRBV28 to TRBJ2-5; D is undetermined. The germline V gene has CDR1 MDHEN and CDR2 SYDVKM. The V gene lost 6 bases and the J gene lost 3 bases, with 11 bases spanning the gap. The CDR3 sequence is 13 residues long. The CDR3 DNA reads TGTGCCAGCAGCGCAGCTAATAAAGAGACCCAGTACTTC. It is translated as CASSAANKETQYF.

The chain combines TRBV19 with TRBJ1-3; 7 nucleotides align to TRBD1. The CDR3 length is 15 residues. Germline values: CDR1 LNHDA, CDR2 SQIVND (reference sequence). J gave up 0 bases and V 7 bases, and 6 bases lay outside the gene matches. CDR3 region: CASKDRASSGNTIYF. The CDR3 bases are TGTGCCAGTAAAGACAGGGCTAGCTCTGGAAACACCATATATTTT.

The chain recombines TRBV29-1 with TRBJ2-7, with 8 bases that match TRBD1. V was clipped by 5 bases and J by 2 bases; unmatched bases: 5. Germline-derived CDR1 and CDR2 are SQVTM and ANQGSEA. The CDR3 covers 13 residues. The DNA for the CDR3 is TGCAGCGTTAGACAGGGGAGGACCTACGAGCAGTACTTC. This gives the protein CSVRQGRTYEQYF.

This clone was counted once. The V call is TRBV19, the J call TRBJ2-2, with 9 bases identical to TRBD1. The CDR3 consists of 15 residues. Per the germline V gene, CDR1 is LNHDA and CDR2 is SQIVND (reference sequence). V shed 5 bases, J shed 1 base, and the junction held 2 bases outside the gene matches. The CDR3 reads CASSWGQGNTGELFF. In nucleotides, the CDR3 is TGTGCCAGTAGTTGGGGACAGGGGAACACCGGGGAGCTGTTTTTT.

The V call is TRBV27, the J call TRBJ1-2; D remains ambiguous. The germline V gene encodes CDR1 MNHEY and CDR2 SMNVEV (reference sequence). There are 13 residues in the CDR3. Trimming cost V 4 bases and J 3 bases, with 9 bases left between them. The CDR3 here is CASSSQIYYGYTF. The DNA of the CDR3 is TGTGCCAGCAGTTCACAGATATACTATGGCTACACCTTC.

The genes are TRBV9 and TRBJ2-1; D unresolved. This CDR3 region has 15 residues. V was cut by 0 bases and J by 8 bases, with 15 bases left in between. CDR1 is SGDLS and CDR2 is YYNGEE in the germline V gene. CDR3 protein: CASSVEGIPWDEQFF. The CDR3 nucleotides read TGTGCCAGCAGCGTAGAAGGCATCCCATGGGATGAGCAGTTCTTC.

This clone was recorded only once. The V call is TRBV6-1, the J call TRBJ1-4, with D perhaps TRBD1 (6 bases). This CDR3 is built from 17 residues. Between the trimmed V and J ends, which lost 0 bases and 9 bases, there was a span of 20 bases. Germline values: CDR1 MNHNS, CDR2 SASEGT. Written as DNA, the CDR3 is TGTGCCAGCAGTGAAGCGATGGGGACACGGCTGGGTAAAAAACTGTTTTTT. This encodes CASSEAMGTRLGKKLFF.

The genes are TRBV28 and TRBJ2-5; 11 positions match TRBD2. There are 16 residues in the CDR3. Unmatched junction bases numbered 8, after V lost 3 bases and J lost 5 bases. Germline assignment: CDR1 MDHEN and CDR2 SYDVKM. The CDR3 loop is CASSFSLAGGLETQYF. DNA of the CDR3: TGTGCCAGCAGTTTTTCCCTAGCGGGAGGTCTGGAGACCCAGTACTTC.

The V gene is TRBV4-3, the J gene TRBJ2-1; 9 bases map to TRBD2. After removal of 0 bases from V and 6 bases from J, the junction contained 9 bases not matched to a gene. Germline V gene lookup returns CDR1 LGHNA and CDR2 YSLEER. The CDR3 is 17 residues long. The CDR3 region is CASSQENAREGLNEQFF. The CDR3 DNA follows: TGCGCCAGCAGCCAAGAAAATGCGCGGGAGGGCCTCAATGAGCAGTTCTTC.

The rearrangement links TRBV11-3 to TRBJ2-2; no definite D call. Per germline, CDR1 SGHNT and CDR2 YENEEA. V lost 3 bases to trimming and J lost 1 base, with 12 bases between them. This CDR3 has 16 amino acids. CDR3 sequence: CASSLNPGGNTGELFF. In nucleotides, the CDR3 is TGTGCCAGCAGCTTGAATCCCGGCGGGAACACCGGGGAGCTGTTTTTT.

This chain uses TRBV5-1 with TRBJ2-3; the D gene is possibly TRBD1 (6 bases). V was cut by 4 bases and J by 0 bases, with 15 bases left in between. CDR1 and CDR2 from the germline V gene are SGHRS and YFSETQ. The length of the CDR3 is 16 residues. In DNA form, the CDR3 reads TGCGCCAGCAGCGCAGGACAGTCTCCTAGCACAGATACGCAGTATTTT. Its protein product is CASSAGQSPSTDTQYF.

Remarks on this clone: One end of the junction varies from germline; a read error may be responsible. V usage is TRBV2 and J usage is TRBJ1-1; D uncertain. There are 12 residues in the CDR3. Germline CDR1 is SNHLY and CDR2 is FYNNEI. The CDR3 DNA is TGTGCCAGCAGTGAAGCGCTAATGGGGATCGGCTTT. Its translation: CASSEALMGIGF.

V is TRBV11-2 and J is TRBJ1-3; D is unresolved. This CDR3 has 19 amino acids. Germline loops: CDR1 SGHAT, CDR2 FQNNGV. Between the trimmed V and J ends, which lost 1 base and 0 bases, there was a span of 19 bases. CDR3 protein: CASSLAPVWFESSGNTIYF. The CDR3 DNA sequence: TGTGCCAGCAGCTTAGCTCCCGTTTGGTTCGAGAGCTCTGGAAACACCATATATTTT. Full variable domain (rest looked up from reference TRBV11-2 and TRBJ1-3): EAGVAQSPRYKIIEKRQSVAFWCNPISGHATLYWYQQILGQGPKLLIQFQNNGVVDDSQLPKDRFSAERLKGVDSTLKIQPAKLEDSAVYLCASSLAPVWFESSGNTIYFGEGSWLTVV.

This clone appeared a single time. The chain recombines TRBV6-6 with TRBJ2-7; D gene unclear. The germline CDR1 and CDR2 sequences are MNHNY and SVGAGI (reference sequence). The CDR3 runs 15 residues. The ends were cut back, 3 bases at V and 3 bases at J, with 15 bases in the middle. CDR3 amino acids: CASSYSSPRHYEQYF. The CDR3 bases are TGTGCCAGCAGTTATTCCAGCCCCCGACACTACGAGCAGTACTTC.

This chain connects TRBV29-1 to TRBJ2-7; 7 positions match TRBD1. Germline assignment: CDR1 SQVTM and CDR2 ANQGSEA. The CDR3 runs to 13 residues. Trimming removed 6 bases from V and 0 bases from J; junction bases left unmatched: 5. Written as DNA, the CDR3 is TGCAGCGTCCTCCGGGACAGCTCCTACGAGCAGTACTTC. Its translation: CSVLRDSSYEQYF.

The chain couples TRBV7-2 to TRBJ2-5; no firm D call. The CDR3 is 13 residues long. The V end was cut by 1 base, the J end by 2 bases, with 5 bases between. Germline-derived CDR1 and CDR2 are SGHTA and FQGNSA. CDR3 nucleotides: TGTGCCAGCAGCTTAGGTCCGCAAGAGACCCAGTACTTC. It specifies CASSLGPQETQYF. The entire variable domain, with the rest obtained from reference TRBV7-2 and TRBJ2-5, is as follows: GAGVSQSPSNKVTEKGKDVELRCDPISGHTALYWYRQSLGQGLEFLIYFQGNSAPDKSGLPSDRFSAERTGGSVSTLTIQRTQQEDSAVYLCASSLGPQETQYFGPGTRLLVL.

The J gene is TRBJ2-3, the V gene TRBV9; D is undetermined. V lost 6 bases and J lost 2, with 10 bases in between. CDR1 and CDR2 (germline): SGDLS, YYNGEE. The CDR3 is made up of 13 amino acids. The CDR3 sequence is CASMKGLTDTQYF. DNA of the CDR3: TGTGCCAGCATGAAGGGTCTCACAGATACGCAGTATTTT.